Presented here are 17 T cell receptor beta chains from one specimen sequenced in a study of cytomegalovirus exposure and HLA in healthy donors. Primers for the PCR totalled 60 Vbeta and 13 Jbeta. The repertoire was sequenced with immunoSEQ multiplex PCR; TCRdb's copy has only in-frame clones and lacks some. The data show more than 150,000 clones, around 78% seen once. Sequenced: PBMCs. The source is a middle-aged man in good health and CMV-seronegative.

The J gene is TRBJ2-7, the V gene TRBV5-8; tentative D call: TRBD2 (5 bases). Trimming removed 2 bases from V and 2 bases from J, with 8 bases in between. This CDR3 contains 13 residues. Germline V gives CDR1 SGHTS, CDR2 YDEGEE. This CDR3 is CASSLLEAYEQYF. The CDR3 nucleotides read TGTGCCAGCAGCTTACTGGAGGCCTACGAGCAGTACTTC.

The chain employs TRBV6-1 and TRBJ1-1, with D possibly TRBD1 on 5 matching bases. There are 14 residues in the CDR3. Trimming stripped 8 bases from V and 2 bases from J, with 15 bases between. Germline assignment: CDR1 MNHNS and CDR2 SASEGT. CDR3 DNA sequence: TGTGCCAGCTGCGGTAGCGGGGGAAACACTGAAGCTTTCTTT. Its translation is CASCGSGGNTEAFF.

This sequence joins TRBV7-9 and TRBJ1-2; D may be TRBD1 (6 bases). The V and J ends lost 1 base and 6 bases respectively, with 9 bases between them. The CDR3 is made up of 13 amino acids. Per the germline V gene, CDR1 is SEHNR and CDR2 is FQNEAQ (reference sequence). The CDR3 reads CASSLDRVDGYTF. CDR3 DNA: TGTGCCAGCAGCTTAGACAGGGTCGATGGCTACACCTTC. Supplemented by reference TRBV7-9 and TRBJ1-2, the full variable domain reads DTGVSQNPRHKITKRGQNVTFRCDPISEHNRLYWYRQTLGQGPEFLTYFQNEAQLEKSRLLSDRFSAERPKGSFSTLEIQRTEQGDSAMYLCASSLDRVDGYTFGSGTRLTVV.

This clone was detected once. The CDR3 DNA reads as TGTGCCAGTACAAACCTGGGGGGGGAAGCTTTCTTT. The encoded protein is CASTNLGGEAFF. The chain links TRBV5-4 to TRBJ1-1; D may be TRBD1 (5 bases). Germline CDR1 and CDR2: SGHNT and YYREEE (reference sequence). V was cut by 8 bases and J by 8 bases, with 16 bases left in between. CDR3 length: 12 amino acids.

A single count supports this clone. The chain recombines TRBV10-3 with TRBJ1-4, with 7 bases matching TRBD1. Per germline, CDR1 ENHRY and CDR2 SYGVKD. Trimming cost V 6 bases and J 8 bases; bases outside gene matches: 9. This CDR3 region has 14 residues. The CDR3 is CAISAGTVDEKLFF. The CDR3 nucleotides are TGTGCCATCAGCGCCGGGACAGTAGACGAAAAACTGTTTTTT.

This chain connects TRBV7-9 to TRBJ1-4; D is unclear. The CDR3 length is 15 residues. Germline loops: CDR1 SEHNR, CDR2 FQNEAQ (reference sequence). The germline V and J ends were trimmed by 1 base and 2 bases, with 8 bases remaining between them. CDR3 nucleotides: TGTGCCAGCAGCTTAGGGGCATTGACTAATGAAAAACTGTTTTTT. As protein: CASSLGALTNEKLFF.

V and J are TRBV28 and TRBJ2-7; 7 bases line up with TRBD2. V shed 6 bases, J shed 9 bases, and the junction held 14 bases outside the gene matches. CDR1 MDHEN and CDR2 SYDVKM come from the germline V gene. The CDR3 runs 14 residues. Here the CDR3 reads CASSPRGDTIGQYF. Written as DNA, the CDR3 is TGTGCCAGCAGCCCCCGGGGGGATACTATCGGGCAGTACTTC.

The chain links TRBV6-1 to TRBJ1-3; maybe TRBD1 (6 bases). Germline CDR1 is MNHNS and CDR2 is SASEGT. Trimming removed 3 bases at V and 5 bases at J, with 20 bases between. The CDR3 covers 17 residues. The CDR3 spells CASSDGTGTRFRNTIYF. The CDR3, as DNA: TGTGCCAGCAGTGACGGAACCGGGACACGATTCCGAAACACCATATATTTT.

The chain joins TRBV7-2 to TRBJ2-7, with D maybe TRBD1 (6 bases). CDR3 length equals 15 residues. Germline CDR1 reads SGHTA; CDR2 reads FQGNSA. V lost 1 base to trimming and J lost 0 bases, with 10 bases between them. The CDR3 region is CASSLDAGASYEQYV. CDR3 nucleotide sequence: TGTGCCAGCAGCTTAGATGCAGGGGCCTCCTACGAGCAGTACGTC.

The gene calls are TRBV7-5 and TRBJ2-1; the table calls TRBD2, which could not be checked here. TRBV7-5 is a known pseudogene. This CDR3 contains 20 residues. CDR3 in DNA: TGTTCCAGAAGCTTAGCGTCTAGTCCTAGCGGGAGATTATCCTACAATGAGCAGTTCTTC. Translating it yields CSRSLASSPSGRLSYNEQFF.

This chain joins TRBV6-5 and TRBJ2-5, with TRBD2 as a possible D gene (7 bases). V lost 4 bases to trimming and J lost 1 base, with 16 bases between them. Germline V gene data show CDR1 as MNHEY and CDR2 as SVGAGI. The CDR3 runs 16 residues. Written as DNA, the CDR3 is TGTGCCAGCAGTTCCCAATCGGGGGGCGTCCAAGAGACCCAGTACTTC. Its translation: CASSSQSGGVQETQYF.

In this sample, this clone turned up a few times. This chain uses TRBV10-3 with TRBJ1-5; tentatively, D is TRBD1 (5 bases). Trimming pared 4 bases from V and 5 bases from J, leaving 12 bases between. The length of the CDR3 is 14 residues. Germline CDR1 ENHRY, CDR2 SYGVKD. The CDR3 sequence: CAISGIGGDQPQHF. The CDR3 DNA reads TGTGCCATCAGTGGGATCGGAGGGGATCAGCCCCAGCATTTT.

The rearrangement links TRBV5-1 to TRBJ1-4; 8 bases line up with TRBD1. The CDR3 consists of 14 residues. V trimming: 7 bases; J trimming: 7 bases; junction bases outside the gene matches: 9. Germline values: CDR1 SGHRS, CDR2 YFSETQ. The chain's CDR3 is CASSEGQVGEKLFF. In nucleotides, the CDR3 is TGCGCCAGCTCCGAGGGACAGGTGGGTGAAAAACTGTTTTTT.

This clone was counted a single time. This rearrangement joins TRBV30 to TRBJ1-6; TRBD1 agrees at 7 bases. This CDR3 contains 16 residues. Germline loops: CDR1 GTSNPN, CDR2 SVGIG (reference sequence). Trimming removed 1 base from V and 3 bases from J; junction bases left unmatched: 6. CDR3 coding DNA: TGTGCCTGGAGTGAGGGACAGTGGGGCTATAATTCACCCCTCCACTTT. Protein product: CAWSEGQWGYNSPLHF.

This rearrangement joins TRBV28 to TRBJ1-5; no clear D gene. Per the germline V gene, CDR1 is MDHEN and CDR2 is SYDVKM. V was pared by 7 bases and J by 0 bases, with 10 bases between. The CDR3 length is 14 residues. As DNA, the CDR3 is TGTGCCAGCAATACAGAGTATAGCAATCAGCCCCAGCATTTT. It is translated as CASNTEYSNQPQHF.

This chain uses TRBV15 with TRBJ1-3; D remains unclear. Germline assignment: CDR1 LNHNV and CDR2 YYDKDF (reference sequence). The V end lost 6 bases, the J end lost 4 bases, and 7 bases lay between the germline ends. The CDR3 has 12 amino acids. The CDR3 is CATSLEGNTIYF. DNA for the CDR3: TGTGCCACCAGTTTAGAAGGAAACACCATATATTTT.

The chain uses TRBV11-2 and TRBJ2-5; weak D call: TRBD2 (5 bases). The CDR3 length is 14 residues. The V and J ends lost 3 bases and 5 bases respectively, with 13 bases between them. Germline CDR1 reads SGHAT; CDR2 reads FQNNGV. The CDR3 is CASSFGLGGETQYF. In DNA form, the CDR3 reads TGTGCCAGCAGCTTCGGGTTGGGCGGGGAGACCCAGTACTTC.